This T cell receptor (beta chain) appears in the sequencing data of a study of post-analysis software for immune sequencing data. Study-wide results and limits: TRBV segments more frequent in patients than in controls numbered roughly 5 and included TRBV5-6, TRBV5-1 and TRBV20-1.

The ends were cut back, 2 bases at V and 6 bases at J, with 11 bases in the middle. Germline V gene sequence: CDR1 SGHRS, CDR2 YFSETQ. This CDR3 has 13 residues. The sample holds many counts of this clonotype. As yet, its antigen is unknown. TCR beta libraries were prepared from cDNA with unique molecular identifiers. One entry per CDR3 protein, called by TCRdb with MiXCR from the PCR reads. The table includes some 260,000 distinct CDR3 sequences, 30% to 45% detected once. This receptor was obtained from a girl between 5 and 17 years old with multiple sclerosis. V usage is TRBV5-1 and J usage is TRBJ1-2; D gene uncertain. Sequencing used blood. As DNA, the CDR3 is TGCGCCAGCAGCTTAAGAACGAGGGATGGCTACACCTTC. Translating it yields CASSLRTRDGYTF.